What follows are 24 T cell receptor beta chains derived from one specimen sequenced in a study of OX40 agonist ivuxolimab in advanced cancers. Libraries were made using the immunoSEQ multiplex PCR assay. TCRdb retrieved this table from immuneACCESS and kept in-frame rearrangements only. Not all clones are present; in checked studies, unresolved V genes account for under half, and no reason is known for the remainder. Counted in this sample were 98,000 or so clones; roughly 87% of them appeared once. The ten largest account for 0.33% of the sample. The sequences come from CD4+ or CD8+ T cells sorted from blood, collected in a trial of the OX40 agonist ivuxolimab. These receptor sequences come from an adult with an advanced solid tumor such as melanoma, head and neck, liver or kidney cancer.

The CDR3 DNA reads TGTGCCGGCTCGACAGGGGGCCTTGAAAAACTGTTTTTT. Residues: CAGSTGGLEKLFF. The chain couples TRBV28 to TRBJ1-4, with 10 positions matching TRBD1. The CDR3 extends over 13 amino acids. CDR1 and CDR2 (germline): MDHEN, SYDVKM. After removal of 11 bases from V and 7 bases from J, the junction contained 7 bases not matched to a gene.

The CDR3 is CASRGSKTNMNTEAFF. For the CDR3, the DNA is TGTGCCAGCAGGGGGTCGAAGACAAACATGAACACTGAAGCTTTCTTT. V and J are TRBV28 and TRBJ1-1; D unclear. The CDR3 totals 16 residues. The germline V and J ends were trimmed by 6 bases and 0 bases, with 17 bases remaining between them. Germline-derived CDR1 and CDR2 are MDHEN and SYDVKM.

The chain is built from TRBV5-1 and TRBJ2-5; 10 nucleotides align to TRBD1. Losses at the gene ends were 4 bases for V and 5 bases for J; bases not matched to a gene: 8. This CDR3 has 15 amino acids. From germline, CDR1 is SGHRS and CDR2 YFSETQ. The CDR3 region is CASSPGTGVGETQYF. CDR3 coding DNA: TGCGCCAGCAGCCCGGGGACAGGGGTCGGGGAGACCCAGTACTTC.

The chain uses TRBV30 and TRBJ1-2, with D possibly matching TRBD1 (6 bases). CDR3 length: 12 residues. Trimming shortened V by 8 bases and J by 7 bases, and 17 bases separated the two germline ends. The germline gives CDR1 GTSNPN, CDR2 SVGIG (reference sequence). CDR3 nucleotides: TGTGCCCTCCTGGCCCAGGGGATTGGCTACACCTTC. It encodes CALLAQGIGYTF.

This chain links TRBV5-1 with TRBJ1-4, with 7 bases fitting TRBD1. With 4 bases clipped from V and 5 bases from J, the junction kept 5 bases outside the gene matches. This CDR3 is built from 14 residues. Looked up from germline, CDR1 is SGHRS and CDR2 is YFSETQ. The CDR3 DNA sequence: TGCGCCAGCAGCCGAACAGGGGCAAATGAAAAACTGTTTTTT. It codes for CASSRTGANEKLFF.

CDR3 sequence: CASSRGKDARTTNEKLFF. In DNA, the CDR3 is TGCGCCAGCAGCCGGGGCAAAGACGCGCGAACAACTAATGAAAAACTGTTTTTT. This sequence joins TRBV4-1 and TRBJ1-4; a possible D gene is TRBD1 (5 bases). The germline gives CDR1 MGHRA, CDR2 YSYEKL. The V end lost 4 bases, the J end lost 0 bases, and 18 bases lay between the germline ends. This CDR3 has 18 residues.

CDR3 residues: CASSIEYQETQYF. The CDR3 nucleotides read TGTGCCAGCAGCATAGAGTACCAAGAGACCCAGTACTTC. The chain uses TRBV7-3 and TRBJ2-5; D not certain. Germline CDR1 SGHTA, CDR2 FQGTGA. The CDR3 totals 13 residues. Trimming removed 5 bases from V and 0 bases from J, with 7 bases in between.

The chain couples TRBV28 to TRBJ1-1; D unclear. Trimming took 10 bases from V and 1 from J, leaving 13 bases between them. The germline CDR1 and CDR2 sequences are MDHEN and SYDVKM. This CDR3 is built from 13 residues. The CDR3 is CATGRTTNTEAFF. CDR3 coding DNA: TGTGCCACCGGTCGGACGACGAACACTGAAGCTTTCTTT.

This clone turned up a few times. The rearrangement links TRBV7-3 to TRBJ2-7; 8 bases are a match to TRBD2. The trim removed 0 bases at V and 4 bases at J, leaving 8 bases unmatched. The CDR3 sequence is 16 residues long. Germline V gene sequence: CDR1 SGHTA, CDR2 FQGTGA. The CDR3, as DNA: TGTGCCAGCAGCTTAACGGGAGCGGGAGCACGGTACGAGCAGTACTTC. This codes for CASSLTGAGARYEQYF.

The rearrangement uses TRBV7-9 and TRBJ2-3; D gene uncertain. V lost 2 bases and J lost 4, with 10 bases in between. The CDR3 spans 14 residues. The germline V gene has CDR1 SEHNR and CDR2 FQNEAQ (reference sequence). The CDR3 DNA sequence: TGTGCCAGCAGCTTACAAGGTGGTGCAGATACGCAGTATTTT. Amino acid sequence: CASSLQGGADTQYF.

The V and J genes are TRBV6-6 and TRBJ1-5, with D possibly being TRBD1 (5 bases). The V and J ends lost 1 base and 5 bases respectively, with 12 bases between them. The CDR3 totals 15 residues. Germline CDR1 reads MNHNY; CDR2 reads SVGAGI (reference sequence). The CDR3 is CASSYYSGDDQPQHF. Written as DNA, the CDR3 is TGTGCCAGCAGTTACTACTCTGGGGACGATCAGCCCCAGCATTTT.

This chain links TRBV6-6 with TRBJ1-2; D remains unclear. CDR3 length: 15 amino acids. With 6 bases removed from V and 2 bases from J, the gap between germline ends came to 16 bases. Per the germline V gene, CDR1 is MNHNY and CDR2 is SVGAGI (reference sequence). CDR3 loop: CASSPGPSRNYGYTF. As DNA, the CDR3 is TGTGCCAGCAGCCCCGGACCTTCCCGAAACTATGGCTACACCTTC.

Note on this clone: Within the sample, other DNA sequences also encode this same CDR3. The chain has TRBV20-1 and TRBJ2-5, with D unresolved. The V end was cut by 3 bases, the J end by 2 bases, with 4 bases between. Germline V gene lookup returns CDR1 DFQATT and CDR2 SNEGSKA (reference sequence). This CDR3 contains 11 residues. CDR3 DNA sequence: TGCAGTGCTAGGCAACAAGAGACCCAGTACTTC. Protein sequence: CSARQQETQYF.

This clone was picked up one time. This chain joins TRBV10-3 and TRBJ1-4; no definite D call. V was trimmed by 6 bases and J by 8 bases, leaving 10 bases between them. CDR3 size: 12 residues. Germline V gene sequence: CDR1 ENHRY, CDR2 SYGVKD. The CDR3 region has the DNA TGTGCCATCAGCGAGACGATGGAAAAACTGTTTTTT. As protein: CAISETMEKLFF.

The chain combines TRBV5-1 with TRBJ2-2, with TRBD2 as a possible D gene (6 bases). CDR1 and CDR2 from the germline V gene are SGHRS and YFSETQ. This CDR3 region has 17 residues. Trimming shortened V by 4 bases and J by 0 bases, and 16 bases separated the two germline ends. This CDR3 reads CASSPWSGGTNTGELFF. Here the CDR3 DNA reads TGCGCCAGCAGCCCGTGGTCCGGGGGAACGAACACCGGGGAGCTGTTTTTT.

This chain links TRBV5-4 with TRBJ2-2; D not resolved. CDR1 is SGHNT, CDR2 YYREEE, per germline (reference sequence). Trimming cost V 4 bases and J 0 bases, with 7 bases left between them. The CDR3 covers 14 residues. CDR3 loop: CASSPDTNTGELFF. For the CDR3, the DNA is TGTGCCAGCAGCCCAGACACGAACACCGGGGAGCTGTTTTTT.

The CDR3 reads CASSLASGGSQYF. CDR3 coding DNA: TGTGCCAGCAGCTTAGCTTCCGGGGGCTCCCAGTACTTC. This chain uses TRBV7-2 with TRBJ2-5; the D gene could be TRBD1 or TRBD2 (6 bases each). CDR3 length: 13 amino acids. CDR1 and CDR2 (germline): SGHTA, FQGNSA. V was cut by 0 bases and J by 9 bases, with 11 bases left in between.

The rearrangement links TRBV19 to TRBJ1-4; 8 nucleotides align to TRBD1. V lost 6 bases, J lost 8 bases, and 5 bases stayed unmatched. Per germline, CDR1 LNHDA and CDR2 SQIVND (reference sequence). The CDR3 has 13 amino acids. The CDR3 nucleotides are TGTGCCAGTAGAACAGGGGGTAGCGAAAAACTGTTTTTT. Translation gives CASRTGGSEKLFF. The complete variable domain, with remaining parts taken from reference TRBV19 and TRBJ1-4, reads DGGITQSPKYLFRKEGQNVTLSCEQNLNHDAMYWYRQDPGQGLRLIYYSQIVNDFQKGDIAEGYSVSREKKESFPLTVTSAQKNPTAFYLCASRTGGSEKLFFGSGTQLSVL.

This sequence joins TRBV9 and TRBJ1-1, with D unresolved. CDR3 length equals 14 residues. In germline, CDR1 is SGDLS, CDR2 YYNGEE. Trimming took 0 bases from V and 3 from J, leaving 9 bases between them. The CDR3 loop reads CASSVVRADTEAFF. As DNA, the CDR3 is TGTGCCAGCAGCGTAGTGAGGGCTGACACTGAAGCTTTCTTT.

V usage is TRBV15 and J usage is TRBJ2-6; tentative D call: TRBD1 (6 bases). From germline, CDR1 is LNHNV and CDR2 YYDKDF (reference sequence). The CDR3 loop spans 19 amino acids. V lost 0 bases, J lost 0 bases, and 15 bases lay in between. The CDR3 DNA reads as TGTGCCACCAGCAGAGAAGTCTCAGGGGCTTACTCTGGGGCCAACGTCCTGACTTTC. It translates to CATSREVSGAYSGANVLTF.

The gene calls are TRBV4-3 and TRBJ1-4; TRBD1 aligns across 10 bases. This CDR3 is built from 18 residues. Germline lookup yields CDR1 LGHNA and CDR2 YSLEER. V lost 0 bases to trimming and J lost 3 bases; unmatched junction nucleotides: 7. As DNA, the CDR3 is TGCGCCAGCAGCCAAGATCGGGACAGGGGAGAGTCTAATGAAAAACTGTTTTTT. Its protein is CASSQDRDRGESNEKLFF.

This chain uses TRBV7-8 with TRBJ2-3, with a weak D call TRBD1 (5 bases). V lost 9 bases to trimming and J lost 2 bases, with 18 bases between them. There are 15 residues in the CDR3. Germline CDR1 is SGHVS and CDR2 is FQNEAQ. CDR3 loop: CASNKQAVLTDTQYF. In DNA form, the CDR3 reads TGTGCCAGTAATAAACAGGCGGTCCTCACAGATACGCAGTATTTT.

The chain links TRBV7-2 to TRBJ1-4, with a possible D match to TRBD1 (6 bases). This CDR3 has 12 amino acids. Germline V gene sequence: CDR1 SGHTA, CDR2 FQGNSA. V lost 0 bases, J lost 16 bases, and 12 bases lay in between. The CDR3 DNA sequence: TGTGCCAGCAGCTTAGCGACAGGCCCCAAGTTTTTT. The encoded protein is CASSLATGPKFF. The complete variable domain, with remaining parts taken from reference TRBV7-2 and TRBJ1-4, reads GAGVSQSPSNKVTEKGKDVELRCDPISGHTALYWYRQSLGQGLEFLIYFQGNSAPDKSGLPSDRFSAERTGGSVSTLTIQRTQQEDSAVYLCASSLATGPKFFGSGTQLSVL.

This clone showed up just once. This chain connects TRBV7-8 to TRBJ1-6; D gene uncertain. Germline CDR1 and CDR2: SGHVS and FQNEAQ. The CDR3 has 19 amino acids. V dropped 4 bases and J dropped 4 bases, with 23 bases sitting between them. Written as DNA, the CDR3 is TGTGCCAGCAGCTCCACTCCCAGGCAGCCAGACTTATATAATTCACCCCTCCACTTT. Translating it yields CASSSTPRQPDLYNSPLHF.